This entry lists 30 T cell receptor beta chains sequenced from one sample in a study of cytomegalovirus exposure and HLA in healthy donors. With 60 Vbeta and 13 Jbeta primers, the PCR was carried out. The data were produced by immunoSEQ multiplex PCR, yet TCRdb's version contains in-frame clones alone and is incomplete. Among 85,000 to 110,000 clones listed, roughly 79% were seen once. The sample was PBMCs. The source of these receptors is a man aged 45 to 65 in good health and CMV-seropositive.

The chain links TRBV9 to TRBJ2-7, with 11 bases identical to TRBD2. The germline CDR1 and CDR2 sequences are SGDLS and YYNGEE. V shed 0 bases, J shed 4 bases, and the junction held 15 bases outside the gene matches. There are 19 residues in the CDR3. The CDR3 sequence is CASSVGTSGSNAAIYEQYF. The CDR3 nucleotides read TGTGCCAGCAGCGTAGGTACTAGCGGGAGTAACGCGGCCATATACGAGCAGTACTTC.

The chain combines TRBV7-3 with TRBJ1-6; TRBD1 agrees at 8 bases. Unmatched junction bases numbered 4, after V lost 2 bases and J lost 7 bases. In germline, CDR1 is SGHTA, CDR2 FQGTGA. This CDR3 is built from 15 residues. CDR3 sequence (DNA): TGTGCCAGCAGCTTAGGACAGGGCTCAAATTCACCCCTCCACTTT. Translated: CASSLGQGSNSPLHF.

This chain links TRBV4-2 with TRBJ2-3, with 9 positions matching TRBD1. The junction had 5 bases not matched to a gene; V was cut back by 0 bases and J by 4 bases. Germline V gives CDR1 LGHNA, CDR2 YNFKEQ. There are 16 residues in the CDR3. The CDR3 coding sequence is TGTGCCAGCAGCCAAGAGGCGACAGGGGGATCAGATACGCAGTATTTT. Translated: CASSQEATGGSDTQYF.

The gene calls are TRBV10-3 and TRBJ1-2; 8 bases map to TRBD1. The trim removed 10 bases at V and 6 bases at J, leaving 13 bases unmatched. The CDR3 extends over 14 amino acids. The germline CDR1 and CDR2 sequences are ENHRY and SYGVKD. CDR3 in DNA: TGTGCCAGCCAGAATTCAGGGGGCTTGGATGGCTACACCTTC. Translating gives CASQNSGGLDGYTF.

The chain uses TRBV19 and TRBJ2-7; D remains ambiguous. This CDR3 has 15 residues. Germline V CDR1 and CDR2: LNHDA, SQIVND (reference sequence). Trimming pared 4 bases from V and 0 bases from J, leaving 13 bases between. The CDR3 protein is CASSKGDPSSYEQYF. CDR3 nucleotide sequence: TGTGCCAGTAGTAAAGGAGACCCGAGCTCCTACGAGCAGTACTTC.

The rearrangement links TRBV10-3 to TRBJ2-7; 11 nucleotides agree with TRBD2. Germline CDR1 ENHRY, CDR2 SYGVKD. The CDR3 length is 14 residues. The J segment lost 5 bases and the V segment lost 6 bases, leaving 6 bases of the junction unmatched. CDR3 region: CAISTSGSIDEQYF. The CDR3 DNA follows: TGTGCCATCAGCACTAGCGGGAGTATCGACGAGCAGTACTTC.

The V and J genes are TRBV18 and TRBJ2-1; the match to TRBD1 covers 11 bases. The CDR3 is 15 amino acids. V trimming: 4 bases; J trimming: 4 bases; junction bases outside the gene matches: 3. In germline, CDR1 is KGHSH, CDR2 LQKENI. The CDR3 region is CASSRTGGNYNEQFF. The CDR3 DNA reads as TGTGCCAGCTCACGGACAGGGGGCAATTACAATGAGCAGTTCTTC.

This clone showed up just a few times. The CDR3 loop reads CASSANRVENEKLFF. The CDR3 region has the DNA TGTGCCAGCAGCGCTAACAGGGTGGAGAATGAAAAACTGTTTTTT. The V and J genes are TRBV7-9 and TRBJ1-4; D may be TRBD1 (6 bases). CDR3 size: 15 residues. CDR1 is SEHNR and CDR2 is FQNEAQ in the germline V gene (reference sequence). V was clipped by 5 bases and J by 5 bases, with 15 bases between them.

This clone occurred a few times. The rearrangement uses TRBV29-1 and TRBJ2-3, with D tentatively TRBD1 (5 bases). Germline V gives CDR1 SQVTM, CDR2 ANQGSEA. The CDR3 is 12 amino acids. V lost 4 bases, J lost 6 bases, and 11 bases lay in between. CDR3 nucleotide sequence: TGCAGCGTTGTAGGGGTTGTGGATACGCAGTATTTT. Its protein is CSVVGVVDTQYF.

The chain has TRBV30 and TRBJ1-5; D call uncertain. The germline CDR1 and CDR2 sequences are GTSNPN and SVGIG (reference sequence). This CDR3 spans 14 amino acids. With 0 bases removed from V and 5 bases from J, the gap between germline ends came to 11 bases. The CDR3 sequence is CAWSVGQAHQPQHF. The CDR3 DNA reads TGTGCCTGGAGTGTAGGTCAGGCCCATCAGCCCCAGCATTTT.

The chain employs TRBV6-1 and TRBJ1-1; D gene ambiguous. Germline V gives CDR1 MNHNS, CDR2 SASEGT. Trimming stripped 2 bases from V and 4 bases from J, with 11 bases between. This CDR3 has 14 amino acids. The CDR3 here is CASSERWAGTEAFF. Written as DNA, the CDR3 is TGTGCCAGCAGTGAAAGGTGGGCCGGCACTGAAGCTTTCTTT.

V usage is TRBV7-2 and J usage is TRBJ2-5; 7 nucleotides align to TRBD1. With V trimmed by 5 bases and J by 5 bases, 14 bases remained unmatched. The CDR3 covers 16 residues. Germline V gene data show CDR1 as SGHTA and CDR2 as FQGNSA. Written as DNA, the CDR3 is TGTGCCAGCAGCCTTCACCTACAGGGGACGGGGGAGACCCAGTACTTC. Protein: CASSLHLQGTGETQYF.

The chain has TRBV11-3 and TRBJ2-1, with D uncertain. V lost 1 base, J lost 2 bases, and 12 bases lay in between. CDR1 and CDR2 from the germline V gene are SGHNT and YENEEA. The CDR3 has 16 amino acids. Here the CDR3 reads CASSLGLSHPYNEQFF. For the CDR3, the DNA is TGTGCCAGCAGCTTAGGCCTATCGCACCCCTACAATGAGCAGTTCTTC.

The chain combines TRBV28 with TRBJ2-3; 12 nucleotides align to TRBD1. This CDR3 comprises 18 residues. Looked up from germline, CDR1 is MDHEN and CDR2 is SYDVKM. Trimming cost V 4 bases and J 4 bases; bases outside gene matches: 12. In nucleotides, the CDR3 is TGTGCCAGCAGTTCCCCCTTCGGGACAGGGGGCTCGTCAGATACGCAGTATTTT. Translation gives CASSSPFGTGGSSDTQYF.

CDR3 residues: CASSPTGGTTEAFF. In DNA, the CDR3 is TGTGCCAGCAGCCCCACAGGGGGCACAACTGAAGCTTTCTTT. The gene calls are TRBV5-4 and TRBJ1-1; 9 nucleotides line up with TRBD1. Germline V gene data show CDR1 as SGHNT and CDR2 as YYREEE (reference sequence). The CDR3 contains 14 residues. The V segment lost 4 bases and the J segment 5 bases; nucleotides outside the gene matches: 6. Full variable domain (missing parts from reference TRBV5-4 and TRBJ1-1): ETGVTQSPTHLIKTRGQQVTLRCSSQSGHNTVSWYQQALGQGPQFIFQYYREEENGRGNFPPRFSGLQFPNYSSELNVNALELDDSALYLCASSPTGGTTEAFFGQGTRLTVV.

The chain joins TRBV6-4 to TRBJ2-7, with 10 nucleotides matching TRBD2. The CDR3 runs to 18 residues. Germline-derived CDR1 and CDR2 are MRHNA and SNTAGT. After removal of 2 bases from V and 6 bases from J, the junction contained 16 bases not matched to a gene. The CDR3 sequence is CASSDGPRLKREGCEQYF. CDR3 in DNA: TGTGCCAGCAGTGACGGGCCCAGGCTAAAGCGGGAGGGTTGCGAGCAGTACTTC.

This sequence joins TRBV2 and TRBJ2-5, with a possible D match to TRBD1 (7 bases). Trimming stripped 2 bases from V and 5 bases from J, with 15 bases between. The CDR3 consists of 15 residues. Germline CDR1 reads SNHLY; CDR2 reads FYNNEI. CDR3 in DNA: TGTGCCAGCAGTGAATTAGGAGGGGGCTTGGAGACCCAGTACTTC. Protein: CASSELGGGLETQYF.

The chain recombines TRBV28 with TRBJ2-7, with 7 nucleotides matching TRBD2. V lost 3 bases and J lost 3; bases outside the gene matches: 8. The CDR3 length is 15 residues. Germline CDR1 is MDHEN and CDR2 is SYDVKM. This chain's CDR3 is CASSLGGGVGYEQYF. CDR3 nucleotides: TGTGCCAGCAGTTTGGGGGGAGGGGTTGGCTACGAGCAGTACTTC.

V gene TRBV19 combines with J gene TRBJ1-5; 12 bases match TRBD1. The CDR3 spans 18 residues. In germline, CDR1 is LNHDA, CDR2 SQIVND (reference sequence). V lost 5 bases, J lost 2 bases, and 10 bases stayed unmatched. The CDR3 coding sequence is TGTGCCAGTAGTGACACGGGACAGGGGGCAGTGGGCAATCAGCCCCAGCATTTT. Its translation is CASSDTGQGAVGNQPQHF.

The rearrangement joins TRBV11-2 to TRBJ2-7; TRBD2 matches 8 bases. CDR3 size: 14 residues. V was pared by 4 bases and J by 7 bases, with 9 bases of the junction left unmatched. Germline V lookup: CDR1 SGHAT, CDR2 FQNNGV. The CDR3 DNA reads TGTGCCAGCAGCTACGGGAGGGGATCCGTGGAGCAGTACTTC. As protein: CASSYGRGSVEQYF.

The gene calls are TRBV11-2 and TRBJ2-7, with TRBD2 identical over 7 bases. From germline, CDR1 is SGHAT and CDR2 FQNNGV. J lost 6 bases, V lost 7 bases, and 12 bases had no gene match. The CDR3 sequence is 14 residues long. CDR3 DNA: TGTGCCAGCAACCTACGGCGGGAGTTGGTCGAGCAGTACTTC. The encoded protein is CASNLRRELVEQYF.

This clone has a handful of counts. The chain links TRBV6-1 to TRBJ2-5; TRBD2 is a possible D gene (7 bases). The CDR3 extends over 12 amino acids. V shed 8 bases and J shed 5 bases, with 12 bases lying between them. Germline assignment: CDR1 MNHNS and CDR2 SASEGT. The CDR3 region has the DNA TGTGCCAGCGGGGGGGCCAGGGAGACCCAGTACTTC. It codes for CASGGARETQYF.

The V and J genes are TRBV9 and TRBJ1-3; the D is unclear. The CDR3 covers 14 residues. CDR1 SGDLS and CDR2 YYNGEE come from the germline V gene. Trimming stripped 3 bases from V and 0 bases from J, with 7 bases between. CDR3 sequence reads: CASSEAGSGNTIYF. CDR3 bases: TGTGCCAGCAGCGAGGCAGGCTCTGGAAACACCATATATTTT.

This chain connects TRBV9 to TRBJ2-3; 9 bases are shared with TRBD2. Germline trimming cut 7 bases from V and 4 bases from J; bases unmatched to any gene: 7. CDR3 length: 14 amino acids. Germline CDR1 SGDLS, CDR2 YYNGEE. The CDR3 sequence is CASGREGRADTQYF. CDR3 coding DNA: TGTGCCAGCGGGCGGGAGGGCCGGGCAGATACGCAGTATTTT.

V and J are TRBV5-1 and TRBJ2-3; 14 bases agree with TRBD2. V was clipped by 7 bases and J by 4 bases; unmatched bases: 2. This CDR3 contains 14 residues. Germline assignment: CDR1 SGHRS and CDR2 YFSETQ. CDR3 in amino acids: CASRTSGRPDTQYF. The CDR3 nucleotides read TGCGCCAGCCGGACTAGCGGGAGGCCAGATACGCAGTATTTT. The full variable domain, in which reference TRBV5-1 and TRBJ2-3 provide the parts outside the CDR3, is KAGVTQTPRYLIKTRGQQVTLSCSPISGHRSVSWYQQTPGQGLQFLFEYFSETQRNKGNFPGRFSGRQFSNSRSEMNVSTLELGDSALYLCASRTSGRPDTQYFGPGTRLTVL.

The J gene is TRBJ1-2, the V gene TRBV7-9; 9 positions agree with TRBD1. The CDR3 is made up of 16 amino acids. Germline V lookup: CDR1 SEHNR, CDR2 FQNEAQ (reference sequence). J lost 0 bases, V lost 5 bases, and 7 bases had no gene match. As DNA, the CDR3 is TGTGCCAGCAGCCTGACTAGGGACAGGGCTAACTATGGCTACACCTTC. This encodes CASSLTRDRANYGYTF. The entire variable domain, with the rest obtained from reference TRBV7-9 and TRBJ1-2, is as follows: DTGVSQNPRHKITKRGQNVTFRCDPISEHNRLYWYRQTLGQGPEFLTYFQNEAQLEKSRLLSDRFSAERPKGSFSTLEIQRTEQGDSAMYLCASSLTRDRANYGYTFGSGTRLTVV.

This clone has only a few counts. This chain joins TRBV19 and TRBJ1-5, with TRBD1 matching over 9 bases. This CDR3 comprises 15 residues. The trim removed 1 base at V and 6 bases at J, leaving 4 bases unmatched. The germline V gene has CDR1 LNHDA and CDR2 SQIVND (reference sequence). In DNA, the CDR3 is TGTGCCAGTAGTATAGGAACAGGGGGCGGTCAGCCCCAGCATTTT. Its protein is CASSIGTGGGQPQHF.

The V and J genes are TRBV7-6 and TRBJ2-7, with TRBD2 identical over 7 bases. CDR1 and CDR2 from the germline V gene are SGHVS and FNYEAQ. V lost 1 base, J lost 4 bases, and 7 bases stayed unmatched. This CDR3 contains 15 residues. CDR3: CASSLGGGRVYEQYF. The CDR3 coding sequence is TGTGCCAGCAGCTTAGGGGGCGGGAGAGTTTACGAGCAGTACTTC.

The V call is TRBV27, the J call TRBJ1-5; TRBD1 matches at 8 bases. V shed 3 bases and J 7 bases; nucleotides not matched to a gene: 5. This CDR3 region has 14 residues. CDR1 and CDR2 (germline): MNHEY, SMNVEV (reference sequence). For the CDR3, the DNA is TGTGCCAGCAGTTTCTTGACAGGGGCACAGCCCCAGCATTTT. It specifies CASSFLTGAQPQHF.

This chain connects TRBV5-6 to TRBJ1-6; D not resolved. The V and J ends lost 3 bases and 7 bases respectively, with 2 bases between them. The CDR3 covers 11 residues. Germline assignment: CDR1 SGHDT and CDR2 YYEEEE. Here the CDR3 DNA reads TGTGCCAGCAGCTCAAATTCACCCCTCCACTTT. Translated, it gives CASSSNSPLHF. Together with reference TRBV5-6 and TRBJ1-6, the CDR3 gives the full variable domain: DAGVTQSPTHLIKTRGQQVTLRCSPKSGHDTVSWYQQALGQGPQFIFQYYEEEERQRGNFPDRFSGHQFPNYSSELNVNALLLGDSALYLCASSSNSPLHFGNGTRLTVT.